This entry lists 30 T cell receptor beta chains sequenced from one sample in a study of metastatic and nonmetastatic thyroid tumors. Patients underwent thyroid surgery, and none had received any treatment before it. Using MiXCR, TCRdb reanalyzed the PCR reads. The sample lists 40,000 to 50,000 clones, 9% to 13% occurring once. The sequencing input was blood. Source of these receptors: a male donor with papillary thyroid cancer or a benign thyroid nodule (not recorded which). Some clones in this sample may be carry-over from other donors' samples.

Many counts were recorded for this clone. V and J are TRBV5-8 and TRBJ1-5, with D maybe TRBD1 (6 bases). The CDR3 length is 15 residues. With 6 bases removed from V and 0 bases from J, the gap between germline ends came to 13 bases. Per the germline V gene, CDR1 is SGHTS and CDR2 is YDEGEE. CDR3 in DNA: TGTGCCAGCACCCGCGACAGGTATAGCAATCAGCCCCAGCATTTT. The encoded protein is CASTRDRYSNQPQHF.

This clone was picked up many times. The CDR3 reads CASSSPGAYEQYF. CDR3 sequence (DNA): TGTGCCAGCAGTTCGCCGGGAGCCTACGAGCAGTACTTC. This chain connects TRBV6-1 to TRBJ2-7, with a possible D match to TRBD2 (6 bases). The CDR3 contains 13 residues. With 5 bases removed from V and 2 bases from J, the gap between germline ends came to 10 bases. CDR1 is MNHNS and CDR2 is SASEGT in the germline V gene.

This clone came up many times. This chain joins TRBV2 and TRBJ2-1; 7 bases match TRBD2. This CDR3 contains 14 residues. The V gene's germline CDR1 is SNHLY and CDR2 FYNNEI. Trimming cost V 5 bases and J 8 bases; bases outside gene matches: 9. CDR3 in DNA: TGTGCCAGCAGTACTAGTGGACTAGACGATGAGCAGTTCTTC. Translation: CASSTSGLDDEQFF.

This clone was seen repeatedly, ten times or more. CDR3 loop: CASSLGSGGAQRYPYNEQFF. The CDR3, as DNA: TGTGCCAGCAGCTTAGGATCAGGCGGGGCACAAAGGTACCCCTACAATGAGCAGTTCTTC. This rearrangement joins TRBV11-2 to TRBJ2-1; D perhaps matches TRBD2 (6 bases). Germline values: CDR1 SGHAT, CDR2 FQNNGV. The CDR3 is 20 residues long. Between the trimmed V and J ends, which lost 1 base and 2 bases, there was a span of 24 bases.

This clone was detected ten times or more. This chain uses TRBV6-1 with TRBJ2-6, with 7 bases that match TRBD2. Trimming cost V 3 bases and J 1 base; bases outside gene matches: 0. CDR1 and CDR2 (germline): MNHNS, SASEGT. This CDR3 comprises 15 residues. The CDR3 is CASSEGGSGANVLTF. CDR3 nucleotides: TGTGCCAGCAGTGAGGGGGGGTCTGGGGCCAACGTCCTGACTTTC.

This clone was seen many times. This chain joins TRBV5-1 and TRBJ2-3; TRBD1 agrees at 11 bases. CDR1 is SGHRS, CDR2 YFSETQ, per germline. Trimming cost V 2 bases and J 4 bases; bases outside gene matches: 3. This CDR3 comprises 15 residues. Here the CDR3 reads CASSFGQGAADTQYF. For the CDR3, the DNA is TGCGCCAGCAGCTTTGGACAGGGGGCTGCAGATACGCAGTATTTT. Together with reference TRBV5-1 and TRBJ2-3, the CDR3 gives the full variable domain: KAGVTQTPRYLIKTRGQQVTLSCSPISGHRSVSWYQQTPGQGLQFLFEYFSETQRNKGNFPGRFSGRQFSNSRSEMNVSTLELGDSALYLCASSFGQGAADTQYFGPGTRLTVL.

This clone was counted only a few times. This chain uses TRBV6-2 or TRBV6-3 with TRBJ2-7, with TRBD1 matching 7 bases. The CDR3 has 15 residues. With 5 bases clipped from V and 0 bases from J, the junction kept 7 bases outside the gene matches. Germline V gene lookup returns CDR1 MNHEY and CDR2 SVGEGT. The CDR3 bases are TGTGCCAGCAGTCTCCTCGGGACAGCCTCCTACGAGCAGTACTTC. Its translation: CASSLLGTASYEQYF.

In regard to this clone: This could be a read error, since a much larger clone is one nucleotide away. The genes are TRBV9 and TRBJ2-1, with a weak D call TRBD2 (6 bases). Trimming cost V 3 bases and J 8 bases, with 21 bases left between them. The CDR3 has 16 amino acids. CDR1 SGDLS and CDR2 YYNGEE come from the germline V gene. The CDR3 sequence is CASSAPTAGGNDEQFF. CDR3 DNA: TGTGCCAGCAGCGCCCCGACCGCCGGCGGGAACGATGAGCAGTTCTTC.

The table lists this clone with many counts. The V call is TRBV11-1, the J call TRBJ2-1; 8 bases match TRBD1. This CDR3 region has 16 residues. Per germline, CDR1 SGHAT and CDR2 FQDESV (reference sequence). CDR3 protein: CAQGGSVRYSYNEQFF. The CDR3, as DNA: TGTGCACAGGGGGGATCAGTGAGGTACTCCTACAATGAGCAGTTCTTC.

This clone has at least ten counts. The chain couples TRBV15 to TRBJ1-4; perhaps TRBD1 as D (6 bases). There are 18 residues in the CDR3. The germline gives CDR1 LNHNV, CDR2 YYDKDF (reference sequence). V was pared by 0 bases and J by 5 bases, with 19 bases between. As DNA, the CDR3 is TGTGCCACCAGCAGAGATCGGTTTGGGGGCAGTGGGAATGAAAAACTGTTTTTT. This translates into CATSRDRFGGSGNEKLFF.

This clone was observed many times. The rearrangement uses TRBV28 and TRBJ2-7, with D perhaps matching TRBD2 (6 bases). V lost 6 bases and J 0 bases, leaving 15 bases between the germline ends. The CDR3 covers 15 residues. CDR1 is MDHEN and CDR2 is SYDVKM in the germline V gene. The CDR3 reads CASSSGTPSSYEQYF. CDR3 coding DNA: TGTGCCAGCAGCTCCGGGACTCCAAGCTCCTACGAGCAGTACTTC.

CDR3: CASSTPGLAGTDTQYF. The DNA of the CDR3 is TGTGCCAGCAGTACACCGGGACTAGCGGGCACAGATACGCAGTATTTT. The chain couples TRBV6-2 or TRBV6-3 to TRBJ2-3; TRBD2 agrees at 11 bases. Germline V lookup: CDR1 MNHEY, CDR2 SVGEGT. This CDR3 comprises 16 residues. The V gene end was trimmed by 5 bases and the J gene end by 1 base; junction bases not matched to a gene: 5.

In its sample, this clone was seen many times. The J gene is TRBJ2-5, the V gene TRBV7-2; tentative D call: TRBD1 (5 bases). The CDR3 loop spans 14 amino acids. The V gene's germline CDR1 is SGHTA and CDR2 FQGNSA. Trimming took 3 bases from V and 4 from J, leaving 12 bases between them. The DNA of the CDR3 is TGTGCCAGCAGCTTTCAGGGATGGGGAGAGACCCAGTACTTC. Translating it yields CASSFQGWGETQYF.

This clone showed up many times. This chain connects TRBV6-2 or TRBV6-3 to TRBJ2-1; the match to TRBD2 covers 10 bases. The ends lost 2 bases at V and 1 base at J; junction bases unmatched: 5. The CDR3 runs to 17 residues. Germline CDR1 reads MNHEY; CDR2 reads SVGEGT. The CDR3 region has the DNA TGTGCCAGCAGTTACGCTAGCGGGAGAGGGTCCTACAATGAGCAGTTCTTC. It translates to CASSYASGRGSYNEQFF.

This clone showed up just a few times. The chain combines TRBV15 with TRBJ2-1; tentative D call: TRBD2 (6 bases). Germline CDR1 LNHNV, CDR2 YYDKDF (reference sequence). There are 13 residues in the CDR3. The ends were cut back, 3 bases at V and 8 bases at J, with 11 bases in the middle. The CDR3: CATSSGGSYEQFF. In DNA form, the CDR3 reads TGTGCCACCAGCAGCGGGGGAAGCTATGAGCAGTTCTTC.

This clone was picked up a small number of times. The chain links TRBV28 to TRBJ2-5, with 9 positions matching TRBD1. CDR1 MDHEN and CDR2 SYDVKM come from the germline V gene. With 3 bases clipped from V and 1 base from J, the junction kept 3 bases outside the gene matches. The CDR3 covers 15 residues. This chain's CDR3 is CASSFTGGLQETQYF. Written as DNA, the CDR3 is TGTGCCAGCAGTTTTACAGGGGGCCTCCAAGAGACCCAGTACTTC.

This clone has ten or more counts. The same CDR3 can be traced to other DNA sequences in this sample. The gene calls are TRBV19 and TRBJ1-1, with D tentatively TRBD1 (5 bases). The CDR3 extends over 14 amino acids. V lost 6 bases and J lost 0, with 11 bases in between. Germline CDR1 and CDR2: LNHDA and SQIVND (reference sequence). DNA for the CDR3: TGTGCCAGTAGGGGGGGAGGTTTGAACACTGAAGCTTTCTTT. Its translation: CASRGGGLNTEAFF. Full variable domain (outside the CDR3, taken from reference TRBV19 and TRBJ1-1): DGGITQSPKYLFRKEGQNVTLSCEQNLNHDAMYWYRQDPGQGLRLIYYSQIVNDFQKGDIAEGYSVSREKKESFPLTVTSAQKNPTAFYLCASRGGGLNTEAFFGQGTRLTVV.

This sequence joins TRBV28 and TRBJ1-3; D gene uncertain. The V end was cut by 4 bases, the J end by 4 bases, with 14 bases between. From germline, CDR1 is MDHEN and CDR2 SYDVKM. The CDR3 covers 15 residues. In DNA form, the CDR3 reads TGTGCCAGCAGTTCGCTACGGGGATCAGGAAACACCATATATTTT. It specifies CASSSLRGSGNTIYF.

The sample holds many counts of this clone. As the CDR3 is not closed by the conserved phenylalanine or tryptophan, this likely results from a read error. V is TRBV28 and J is TRBJ1-1; weak D call: TRBD1 (5 bases). CDR1 and CDR2 (germline): MDHEN, SYDVKM. The CDR3 runs to 15 residues. With 1 base removed from V and 4 bases from J, the gap between germline ends came to 13 bases. Written as DNA, the CDR3 is TGTGCCAGCAGTTTATCGGGGCTCCCGAGCACTGAAGCTTTCTCT. Translation gives CASSLSGLPSTEAFS.

Note on this clone: Other DNA sequences in the sample encode the same CDR3. V usage is TRBV4-3 and J usage is TRBJ1-1; D ambiguous. The CDR3 runs 15 residues. Germline CDR1 LGHNA, CDR2 YSLEER. Trimming cost V 1 base and J 4 bases, with 13 bases left between them. As DNA, the CDR3 is TGCGCCAGCAGCCAAGTAACGCGGCTTAGCACTGAAGCTTTCTTT. Translating gives CASSQVTRLSTEAFF.

This clone showed up many times. The gene calls are TRBV3-1 and TRBJ2-3; 7 bases are a match to TRBD2. The V gene's germline CDR1 is LGHDT and CDR2 YNNKEL (reference sequence). Trimming at V came to 5 bases and at J to 2 bases, leaving 7 bases not matched to a gene. The CDR3 is made up of 15 amino acids. CDR3 sequence (DNA): TGTGCCAGCAGCTTTGGCGGGAGTTCCACAGATACGCAGTATTTT. Protein sequence: CASSFGGSSTDTQYF.

This clone was seen at least ten times. The chain employs TRBV30 and TRBJ1-1; the match to TRBD1 covers 7 bases. Trimming took 1 base from V and 10 from J; bases not matched to a gene: 9. The CDR3 is 13 residues long. Germline V lookup: CDR1 GTSNPN, CDR2 SVGIG (reference sequence). The CDR3 bases are TGTGCCTGGAGTGCATCGAACAGGGGAAGAGCTTTCTTT. Its translation: CAWSASNRGRAFF.

This clone has a count of ten or more. The chain joins TRBV25-1 to TRBJ2-1; D is undetermined. Per the germline V gene, CDR1 is MGHDK and CDR2 is SYGVNS. Trimming removed 5 bases from V and 0 bases from J, with 11 bases in between. The CDR3 is 15 amino acids. The CDR3 sequence: CASSLDDDSYNEQFF. The DNA of the CDR3 is TGTGCCAGCAGTTTAGACGATGACTCCTACAATGAGCAGTTCTTC.

In its sample, this clone was seen many times. This sequence joins TRBV9 and TRBJ1-3; D ambiguous. Trimming took off 3 bases at V and 0 bases at J, with 13 bases between the two ends. The germline CDR1 and CDR2 sequences are SGDLS and YYNGEE. There are 16 residues in the CDR3. The CDR3 DNA is TGTGCCAGCAGCGCCAAGGCAGGAGCCTCTGGAAACACCATATATTTT. Protein sequence: CASSAKAGASGNTIYF.

This clone was counted ten times or more. A much larger clone lies a single base off, so this may be a read error. Other DNA variants within this sample encode the same CDR3. This chain uses TRBV19 with TRBJ1-5; 8 nucleotides align to TRBD1. V trimming: 5 bases; J trimming: 10 bases; junction bases outside the gene matches: 10. Looked up from germline, CDR1 is LNHDA and CDR2 is SQIVND (reference sequence). The CDR3 extends over 14 amino acids. The CDR3 coding sequence is TGTGCCAGTAGTGAAGACAGGGGTCTCGTCCCCCAGCATTTT. Its translation is CASSEDRGLVPQHF.

This clone was found many times. The CDR3 bases are TGTGCCAGCAGCCAGGGGTCGGGACTCCTTCTGGAGACCCAGTACTTC. It encodes CASSQGSGLLLETQYF. The V gene is TRBV11-2, the J gene TRBJ2-5, with D perhaps TRBD1 or TRBD2 (6 bases each). The CDR3 has 16 residues. The germline V gene has CDR1 SGHAT and CDR2 FQNNGV. Trimming took off 5 bases at V and 5 bases at J, with 21 bases between the two ends. The whole variable domain, filled in from reference TRBV11-2 and TRBJ2-5, reads EAGVAQSPRYKIIEKRQSVAFWCNPISGHATLYWYQQILGQGPKLLIQFQNNGVVDDSQLPKDRFSAERLKGVDSTLKIQPAKLEDSAVYLCASSQGSGLLLETQYFGPGTRLLVL.

This clone appeared a few times. V and J are TRBV4-3 and TRBJ2-5, with 11 bases that match TRBD1. The germline V gene has CDR1 LGHNA and CDR2 YSLEER. V shed 0 bases and J 4 bases; nucleotides not matched to a gene: 7. The CDR3 has 17 amino acids. The CDR3 DNA follows: TGCGCCAGCAGCCAAGACTGGACAGGGGGCCTCGGAGAGACCCAGTACTTC. Residues: CASSQDWTGGLGETQYF.

This clone was recorded at least ten times. The genes are TRBV11-2 and TRBJ1-5; the D gene is possibly TRBD1 (5 bases). The germline gives CDR1 SGHAT, CDR2 FQNNGV. Between the trimmed V and J ends, which lost 5 bases and 3 bases, there was a span of 20 bases. This CDR3 is built from 17 residues. The CDR3 DNA follows: TGTGCCAGCAGCCCATACCGCCAGAGGGACGACAATCAGCCCCAGCATTTT. This gives the protein CASSPYRQRDDNQPQHF.

This clone occurred many times. The chain couples TRBV4-3 to TRBJ2-3; no reliable D call. Germline V lookup: CDR1 LGHNA, CDR2 YSLEER. Trimming shortened V by 1 base and J by 2 bases, and 10 bases separated the two germline ends. There are 15 residues in the CDR3. This chain's CDR3 is CASSQGRQLTDTQYF. The CDR3 DNA sequence: TGCGCCAGCAGCCAAGGCCGGCAGCTCACAGATACGCAGTATTTT.

This clone was detected ten times or more. The V call is TRBV4-1, the J call TRBJ2-7, with 7 nucleotides matching TRBD2. This CDR3 is 15 amino acids long. Germline trimming cut 3 bases from V and 1 base from J; bases unmatched to any gene: 6. Germline-derived CDR1 and CDR2 are MGHRA and YSYEKL. Written as DNA, the CDR3 is TGCGCCAGCAGCCAGGGGGGGGACTCTTCCTACGAGCAGTACTTC. Translating it yields CASSQGGDSSYEQYF.